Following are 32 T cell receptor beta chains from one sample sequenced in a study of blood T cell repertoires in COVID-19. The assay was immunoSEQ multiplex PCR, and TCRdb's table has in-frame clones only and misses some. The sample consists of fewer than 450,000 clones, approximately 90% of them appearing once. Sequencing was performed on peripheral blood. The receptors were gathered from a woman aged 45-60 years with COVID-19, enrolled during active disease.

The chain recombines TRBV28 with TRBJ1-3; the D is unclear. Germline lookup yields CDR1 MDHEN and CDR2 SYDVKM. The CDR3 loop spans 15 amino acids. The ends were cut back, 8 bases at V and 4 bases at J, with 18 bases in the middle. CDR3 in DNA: TGTGCCAGCTCCTCGTGGGAGCTTACCGGAAACACCATATATTTT. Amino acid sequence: CASSSWELTGNTIYF. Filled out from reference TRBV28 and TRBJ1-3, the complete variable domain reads DVKVTQSSRYLVKRTGEKVFLECVQDMDHENMFWYRQDPGLGLRLIYFSYDVKMKEKGDIPEGYSVSREKKERFSLILESASTNQTSMYLCASSSWELTGNTIYFGEGSWLTVV.

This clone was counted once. This CDR3 reads CASSPNEGPYGYTF. The DNA for the CDR3 is TGTGCCAGCTCACCGAACGAGGGTCCCTATGGCTACACCTTC. The J gene is TRBJ1-2, the V gene TRBV18; no reliable D call. The V end lost 3 bases, the J end lost 4 bases, and 12 bases lay between the germline ends. The length of the CDR3 is 14 residues. Germline V gene lookup returns CDR1 KGHSH and CDR2 LQKENI.

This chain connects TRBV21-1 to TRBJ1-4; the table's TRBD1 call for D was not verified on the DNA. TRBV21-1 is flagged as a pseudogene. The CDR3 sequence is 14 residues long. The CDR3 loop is CASSWTRLKEKLFF. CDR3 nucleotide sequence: TGTGCCAGCAGTTGGACACGCCTTAAAGAAAAACTGTTTTTT.

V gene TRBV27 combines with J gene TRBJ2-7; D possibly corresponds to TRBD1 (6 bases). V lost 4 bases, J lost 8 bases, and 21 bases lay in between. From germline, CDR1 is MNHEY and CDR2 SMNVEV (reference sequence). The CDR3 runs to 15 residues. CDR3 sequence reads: CASSSDLRDIKKQYF. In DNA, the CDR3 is TGTGCCAGCAGTTCAGATCTCCGGGACATAAAAAAGCAGTACTTC.

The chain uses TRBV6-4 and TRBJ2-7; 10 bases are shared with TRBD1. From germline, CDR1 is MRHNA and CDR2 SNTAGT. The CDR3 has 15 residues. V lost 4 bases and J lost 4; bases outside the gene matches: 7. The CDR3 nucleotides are TGTGCCAGCAGTGTCGGGACAGGGGATATGTACGAGCAGTACTTC. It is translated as CASSVGTGDMYEQYF.

The CDR3 DNA reads TGTGCCAGCAGGAGACAGGGGGCTATGAACACTGAAGCTTTCTTT. Residues: CASRRQGAMNTEAFF. The rearrangement joins TRBV6-5 to TRBJ1-1; TRBD1 agrees at 10 bases. CDR3 length: 15 amino acids. Trimming removed 6 bases from V and 0 bases from J; junction bases left unmatched: 4. Germline lookup yields CDR1 MNHEY and CDR2 SVGAGI.

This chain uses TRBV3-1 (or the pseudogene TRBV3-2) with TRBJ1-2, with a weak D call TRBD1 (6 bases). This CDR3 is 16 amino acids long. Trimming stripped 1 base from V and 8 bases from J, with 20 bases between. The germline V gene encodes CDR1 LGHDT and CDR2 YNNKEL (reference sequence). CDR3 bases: TGTGCCAGCAGCCAAGCATCTAGGCTCCCACAGGGCGGCTACACCTTC. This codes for CASSQASRLPQGGYTF.

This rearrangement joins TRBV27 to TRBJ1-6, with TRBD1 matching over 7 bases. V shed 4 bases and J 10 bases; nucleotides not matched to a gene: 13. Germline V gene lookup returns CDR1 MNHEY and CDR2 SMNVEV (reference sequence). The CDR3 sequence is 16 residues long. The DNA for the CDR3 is TGTGCCAGCAGTTCCCGACAGGGTTCGGCGAGATCACCCCTCCACTTT. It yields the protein CASSSRQGSARSPLHF.

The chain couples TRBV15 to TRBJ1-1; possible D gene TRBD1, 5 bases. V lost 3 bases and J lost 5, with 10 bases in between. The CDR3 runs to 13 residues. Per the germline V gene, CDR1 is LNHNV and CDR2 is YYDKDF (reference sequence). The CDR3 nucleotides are TGTGCCACCAGCAGCGGGGGTCGGACTGAAGCTTTCTTT. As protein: CATSSGGRTEAFF.

CDR3 nucleotide sequence: TGTGCCAGCAGTTTGAACAGGGTCACTGAAGCTTTCTTT. It codes for CASSLNRVTEAFF. The V and J genes are TRBV6-6 and TRBJ1-1; D is perhaps TRBD1 (6 bases). This CDR3 contains 13 residues. Germline V lookup: CDR1 MNHNY, CDR2 SVGAGI (reference sequence). V lost 4 bases, J lost 4 bases, and 10 bases lay in between.

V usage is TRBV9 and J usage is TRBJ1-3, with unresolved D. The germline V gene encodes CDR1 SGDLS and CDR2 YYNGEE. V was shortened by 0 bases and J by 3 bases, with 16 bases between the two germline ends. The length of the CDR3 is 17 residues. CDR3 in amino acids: CASSVDPEGRSGNTIYF. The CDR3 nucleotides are TGTGCCAGCAGCGTAGACCCGGAAGGGAGGAGTGGAAACACCATATATTTT.

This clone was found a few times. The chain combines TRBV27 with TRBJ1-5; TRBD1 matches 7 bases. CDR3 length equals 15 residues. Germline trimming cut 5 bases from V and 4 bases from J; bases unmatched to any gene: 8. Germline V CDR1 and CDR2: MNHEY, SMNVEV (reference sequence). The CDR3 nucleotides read TGTGCCAGCAGTCCCGGGGACAGCCAAAATCAGCCCCAGCATTTT. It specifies CASSPGDSQNQPQHF.

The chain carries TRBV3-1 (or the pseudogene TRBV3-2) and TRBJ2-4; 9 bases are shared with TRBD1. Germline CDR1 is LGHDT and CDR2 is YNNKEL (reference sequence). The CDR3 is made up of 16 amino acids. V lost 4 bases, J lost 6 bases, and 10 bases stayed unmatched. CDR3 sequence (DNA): TGTGCCAGCAGCCGAAAGACGCCGGGACAGGGAAACATTCAGTACTTC. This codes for CASSRKTPGQGNIQYF.

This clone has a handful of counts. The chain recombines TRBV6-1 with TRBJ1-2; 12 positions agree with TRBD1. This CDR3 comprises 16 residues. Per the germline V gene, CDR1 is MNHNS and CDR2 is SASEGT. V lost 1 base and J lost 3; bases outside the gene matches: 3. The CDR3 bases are TGTGCCAGCAGTGAAGTCGGGACAGGGGGCGACTATGGCTACACCTTC. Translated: CASSEVGTGGDYGYTF.

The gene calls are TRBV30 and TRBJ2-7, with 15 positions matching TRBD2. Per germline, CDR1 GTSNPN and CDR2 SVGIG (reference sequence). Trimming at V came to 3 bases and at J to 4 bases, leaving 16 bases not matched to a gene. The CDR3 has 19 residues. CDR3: CAWRSPTGTSGGPPYEQYF. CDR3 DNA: TGTGCCTGGAGATCACCGACCGGGACTAGCGGGGGGCCACCATACGAGCAGTACTTC.

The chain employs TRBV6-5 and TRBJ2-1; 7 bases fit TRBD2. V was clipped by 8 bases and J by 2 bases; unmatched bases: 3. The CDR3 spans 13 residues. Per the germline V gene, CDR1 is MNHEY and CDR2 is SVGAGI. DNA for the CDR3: TGTGCCAGCCGCCGGGGGGCCTACAATGAGCAGTTCTTC. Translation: CASRRGAYNEQFF.

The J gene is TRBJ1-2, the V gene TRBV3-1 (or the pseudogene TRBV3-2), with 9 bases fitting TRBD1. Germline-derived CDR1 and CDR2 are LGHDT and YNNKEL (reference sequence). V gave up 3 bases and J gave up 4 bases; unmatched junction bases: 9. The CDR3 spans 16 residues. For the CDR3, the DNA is TGTGCCAGCAGCCATGGGACAGGGTTTTTTCCCTATGGCTACACCTTC. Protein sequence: CASSHGTGFFPYGYTF.

This CDR3 is CASSMSRQTNYGYTF. The CDR3 nucleotides are TGTGCCAGTAGTATGAGCAGACAAACTAACTATGGCTACACCTTC. The gene calls are TRBV19 and TRBJ1-2; the D is unclear. The V gene lost 3 bases and the J gene lost 0 bases, with 11 bases spanning the gap. This CDR3 contains 15 residues. CDR1 is LNHDA and CDR2 is SQIVND in the germline V gene (reference sequence).

The CDR3 loop is CASRDTSAGGYTF. As DNA, the CDR3 is TGTGCCAGCAGGGACACCTCTGCGGGCGGCTACACCTTC. The rearrangement joins TRBV6-4 to TRBJ1-2; a possible D gene is TRBD1 (5 bases). The germline V gene has CDR1 MRHNA and CDR2 SNTAGT. Deletions cut 6 bases from V and 8 bases from J, with 16 bases between. The length of the CDR3 is 13 residues.

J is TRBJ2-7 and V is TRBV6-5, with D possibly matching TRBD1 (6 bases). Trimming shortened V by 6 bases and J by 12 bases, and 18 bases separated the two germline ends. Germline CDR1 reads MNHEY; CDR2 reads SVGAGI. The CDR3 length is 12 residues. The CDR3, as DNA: TGTGCCAGCAGATCTCTACAGGGCGGTTGGTACTTC. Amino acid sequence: CASRSLQGGWYF.

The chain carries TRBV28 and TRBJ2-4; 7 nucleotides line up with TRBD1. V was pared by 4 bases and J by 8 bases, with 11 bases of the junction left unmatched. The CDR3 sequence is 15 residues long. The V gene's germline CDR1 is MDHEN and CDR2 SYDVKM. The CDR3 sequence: CASSSTGRSGDIQYF. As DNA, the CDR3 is TGTGCCAGCAGTTCGACAGGGAGATCAGGAGACATTCAGTACTTC.

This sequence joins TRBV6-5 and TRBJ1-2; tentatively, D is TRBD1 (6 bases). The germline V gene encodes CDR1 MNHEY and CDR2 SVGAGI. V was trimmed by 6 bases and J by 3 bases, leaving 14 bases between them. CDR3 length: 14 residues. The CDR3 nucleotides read TGTGCCAGCAGATCGTGGGACAAGGACTATGGCTACACCTTC. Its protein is CASRSWDKDYGYTF.

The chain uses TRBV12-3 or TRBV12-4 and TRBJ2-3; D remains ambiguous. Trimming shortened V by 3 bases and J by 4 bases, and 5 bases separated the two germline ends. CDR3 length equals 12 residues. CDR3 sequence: CASSLRSDTQYF. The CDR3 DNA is TGTGCCAGCAGTTTGAGGTCAGATACGCAGTATTTT.

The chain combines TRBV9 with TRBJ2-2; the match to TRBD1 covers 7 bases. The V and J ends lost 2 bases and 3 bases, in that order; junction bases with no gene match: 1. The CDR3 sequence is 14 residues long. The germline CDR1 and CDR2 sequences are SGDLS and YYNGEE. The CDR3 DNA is TGTGCCAGCAGCGTGACAGGGCACACCGGGGAGCTGTTTTTT. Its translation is CASSVTGHTGELFF.

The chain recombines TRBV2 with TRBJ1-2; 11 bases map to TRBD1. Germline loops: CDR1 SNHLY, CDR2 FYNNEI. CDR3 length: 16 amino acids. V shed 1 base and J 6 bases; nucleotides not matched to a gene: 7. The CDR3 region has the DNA TGTGCCAGCAGTGAAGTTGGACAGGGGGCTCTTGATGGCTACACCTTC. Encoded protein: CASSEVGQGALDGYTF.

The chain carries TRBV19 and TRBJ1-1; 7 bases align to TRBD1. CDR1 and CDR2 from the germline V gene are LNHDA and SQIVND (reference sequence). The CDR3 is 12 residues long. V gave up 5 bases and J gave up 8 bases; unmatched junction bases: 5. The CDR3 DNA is TGTGCCAGTAGTGGACGGACAGGAGAAGCTTTCTTT. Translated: CASSGRTGEAFF. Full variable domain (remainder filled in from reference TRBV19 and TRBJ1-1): DGGITQSPKYLFRKEGQNVTLSCEQNLNHDAMYWYRQDPGQGLRLIYYSQIVNDFQKGDIAEGYSVSREKKESFPLTVTSAQKNPTAFYLCASSGRTGEAFFGQGTRLTVV.

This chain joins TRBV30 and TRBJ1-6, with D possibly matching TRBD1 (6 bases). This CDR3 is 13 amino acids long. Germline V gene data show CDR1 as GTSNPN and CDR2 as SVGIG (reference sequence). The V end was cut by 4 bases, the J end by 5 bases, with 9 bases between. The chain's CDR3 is CAWNGQNNSPLHF. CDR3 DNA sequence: TGTGCCTGGAATGGACAGAATAATTCACCCCTCCACTTT.

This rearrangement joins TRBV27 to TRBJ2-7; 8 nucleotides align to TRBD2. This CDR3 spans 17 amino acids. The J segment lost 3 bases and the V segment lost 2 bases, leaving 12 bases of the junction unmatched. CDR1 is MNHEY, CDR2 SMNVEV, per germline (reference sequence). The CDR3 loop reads CASSLGPGTRSYYEQYF. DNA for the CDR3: TGTGCCAGCAGTTTAGGGCCCGGGACTAGATCTTACTACGAGCAGTACTTC.

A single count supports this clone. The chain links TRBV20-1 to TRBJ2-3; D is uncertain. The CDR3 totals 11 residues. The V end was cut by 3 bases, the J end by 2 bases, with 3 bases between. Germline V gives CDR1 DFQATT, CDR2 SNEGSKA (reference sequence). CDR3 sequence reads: CSARATDTQYF. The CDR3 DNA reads TGCAGTGCTAGGGCCACAGATACGCAGTATTTT.

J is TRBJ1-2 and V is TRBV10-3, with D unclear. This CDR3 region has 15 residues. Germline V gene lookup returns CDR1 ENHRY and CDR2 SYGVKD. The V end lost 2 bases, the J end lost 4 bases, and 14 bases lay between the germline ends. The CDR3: CAISERGKGSYGYTF. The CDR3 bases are TGTGCCATCAGTGAGCGGGGAAAGGGTAGCTATGGCTACACCTTC.

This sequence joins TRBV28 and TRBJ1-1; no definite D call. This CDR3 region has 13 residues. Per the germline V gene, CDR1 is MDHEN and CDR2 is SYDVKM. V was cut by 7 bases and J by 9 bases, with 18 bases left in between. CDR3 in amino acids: CASKSAGDEKAFF. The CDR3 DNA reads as TGTGCCAGCAAGTCCGCCGGGGATGAAAAAGCTTTCTTT.

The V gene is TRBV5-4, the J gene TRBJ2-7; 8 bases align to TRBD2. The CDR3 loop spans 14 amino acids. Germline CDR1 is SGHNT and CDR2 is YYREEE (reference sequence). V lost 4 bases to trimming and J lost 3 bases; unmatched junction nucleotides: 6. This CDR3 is CASSPRGGDYEQYF. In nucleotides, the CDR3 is TGTGCCAGCAGCCCTCGGGGGGGCGACTACGAGCAGTACTTC.